This T cell receptor (beta chain) was documented in a study of CD8 T cells in ankylosing spondylitis. Study results and caveats: In synovial fluid and blood from reactive arthritis, some motif variants were previously reported. Ankylosing spondylitis blood appeared to carry a characteristic TCR beta motif of 7 or 8 highly homologous variants.

Each CDR3 protein gets one entry after TCRdb re-called the 5' RACE reads with MiXCR. Of under 450,000 distinct CDR3 sequences listed, 20% are singletons. Between the trimmed V and J ends, which lost 4 bases and 2 bases, there was a span of 19 bases. CDR3 length: 17 amino acids. Germline-derived CDR1 and CDR2 are MGHRA and YSYEKL. About this clonotype: Its target is not known.

Sequenced material: blood, either unsorted or a sorted T cell fraction (not recorded which). The TCR was taken from a male donor with ankylosing spondylitis or in good health (not recorded which). The J gene is TRBJ2-3, the V gene TRBV4-1; D possibly corresponds to TRBD2 (6 bases). The CDR3 nucleotides are TGCGCCAGCAGCCCTCAGCCGGGACTTCCACTCACAGATACGCAGTATTTT. It translates to CASSPQPGLPLTDTQYF.